This T cell receptor (beta chain) derives from a study of blood T cell repertoires in COVID-19. Study information: Sample material is recorded as cDNA or gDNA derived from T cells, B-cell-depleted T cells, or PBMCs.

Original handling: Amplification of reference gene primers provided the estimated nucleated cell counts. Some clones are missing from TCRdb's copy, which holds only in-frame ones; the method was immunoSEQ multiplex PCR. V and J calls and clone size follow that table, whereas D and trimming were derived from the DNA. This sample carries approximately 250,000 clones, approximately 86% of them seen once, and the ten largest clones take about 1%. The CDR3 has 15 amino acids. Germline loops: CDR1 KGHSH, CDR2 LQKENI. Trimming left V 3 bases short and J 6 bases short, with 17 bases between. Clinical history reported by participants formed the basis on which cohorts were assigned.

The source of this sequence is a woman in her twenties or thirties who had recovered from COVID-19. The V and J genes are TRBV18 and TRBJ1-2; no clear D. Sequenced input: PBMCs or T cells enriched from blood (not recorded which). As DNA, the CDR3 is TGTGCCAGCTCACCCCCTCACCGGGGTCCTGATGGCTACACCTTC. Translation gives CASSPPHRGPDGYTF.